This TCR beta chain was sequenced for a study of cytomegalovirus exposure and HLA in healthy donors. Germline loops: CDR1 MGHRA, CDR2 YSYEKL. The CDR3 runs 19 residues. PCR used 60 Vbeta primers and 13 Jbeta primers. Libraries were prepared by immunoSEQ multiplex PCR; TCRdb keeps only in-frame clonotypes and omits some of them. The repertoire consists of under 200,000 clones, with around 75% occurring once and the leading ten covering around 7.7%. Sequenced input: PBMCs. The TCR originated in a woman aged 40 to 50 in good health and CMV-seropositive. The genes are TRBV4-1 and TRBJ2-5; 11 bases are shared with TRBD2. The J call may be in error: the DNA end matches TRBJ2-7 better. CDR3: CASSQGPGLAVPISYEQYF. CDR3 sequence (DNA): TGCGCCAGCAGCCAAGGCCCGGGACTAGCGGTCCCGATCTCCTACGAGCAGTACTTC.